This T cell receptor (beta chain) was sequenced in a study of T-cell memory formation after mild COVID-19. V was trimmed by 6 bases and J by 7 bases, leaving 13 bases between them. This CDR3 is built from 13 residues. CDR1 and CDR2 (germline): MNHEY, SVGEGT. 5'RACE primed at constant segments yielded TCR alpha and TCR beta cDNA libraries bearing sample barcodes and UMIs. Via MiXCR, TCRdb re-called the 5' RACE reads, giving one row per CDR3 protein. The sample has 350,000 or so distinct CDR3 sequences, 20% to 25% seen once. Study results and limitations: Clones that contracted from day 15 to 85 had balanced CD4/CD8; later expanders were CD4+ biased. Shrinking CD4+ clones resided mostly in CM and EM, and CD8+ ones in EMRA. Some responding clones appeared in pre-infection memory, suggesting cross-reactive memory joined.

Concerning this clonotype itself: Antigen: not known.

Source material: PBMCs or a T cell subset sorted from them (not recorded which). The sequence came from a man between 18 and 35 years old who had mild COVID-19 (a few samples of this study predate the infection). Cell type and time point are not known. The chain couples TRBV6-2 or TRBV6-3 to TRBJ1-5, with a tentative D call TRBD1 (5 bases). CDR3 sequence reads: CASRTLGDQPQHF. The CDR3 nucleotides are TGTGCCAGCAGGACCCTCGGGGACCAGCCCCAGCATTTT.